These 19 T cell receptor beta chains share one sample of origin, sequenced in a study of blood T cell repertoires in COVID-19. Assay used: immunoSEQ multiplex PCR; TCRdb lists only in-frame clones, some missing. The data show about 170,000 clones, more than 75% seen once. The specimen sequenced was peripheral blood. Every receptor here comes from a man aged 18-30 years with COVID-19, enrolled during active disease.

V gene TRBV19 combines with J gene TRBJ1-1, with TRBD1 as a possible D gene (6 bases). The CDR3 extends over 16 amino acids. The V end was cut by 8 bases, the J end by 4 bases, with 23 bases between. Germline V gene data show CDR1 as LNHDA and CDR2 as SQIVND (reference sequence). For the CDR3, the DNA is TGTGCCAGTCTAAGGGGTACAGGGCGTGGTGGCACTGAAGCTTTCTTT. The encoded protein is CASLRGTGRGGTEAFF.

V is TRBV28 and J is TRBJ1-2, with TRBD1 identical over 7 bases. Trimming took 5 bases from V and 4 from J; bases not matched to a gene: 10. There are 15 residues in the CDR3. CDR1 and CDR2 from the germline V gene are MDHEN and SYDVKM. The CDR3 loop reads CASSPPGQFFYGYTF. The CDR3, as DNA: TGTGCCAGCAGTCCCCCGGGACAGTTCTTCTATGGCTACACCTTC.

The chain uses TRBV4-1 and TRBJ2-7; the D gene is possibly TRBD2 (5 bases). V lost 0 bases, J lost 3 bases, and 18 bases lay in between. This CDR3 has 17 amino acids. CDR1 is MGHRA and CDR2 is YSYEKL in the germline V gene. The CDR3 nucleotides are TGCGCCAGCAGCCAAGATCGGGATCCCACCTTCAGCTACGAGCAGTACTTC. Its protein is CASSQDRDPTFSYEQYF.

V gene TRBV5-6 combines with J gene TRBJ2-7; the match to TRBD1 covers 10 bases. This CDR3 contains 15 residues. V was pared by 4 bases and J by 3 bases, with 7 bases of the junction left unmatched. Looked up from germline, CDR1 is SGHDT and CDR2 is YYEEEE. The CDR3 reads CASSGGTGDIYEQYF. The CDR3 DNA reads TGTGCCAGCAGCGGAGGGACAGGGGATATCTACGAGCAGTACTTC. The full variable domain, with the rest looked up from reference TRBV5-6 and TRBJ2-7, is DAGVTQSPTHLIKTRGQQVTLRCSPKSGHDTVSWYQQALGQGPQFIFQYYEEEERQRGNFPDRFSGHQFPNYSSELNVNALLLGDSALYLCASSGGTGDIYEQYFGPGTRLTVT.

This CDR3 reads CASSFPAGSSYNEQFF. The CDR3 bases are TGTGCCAGCAGCTTCCCAGCGGGGAGCTCCTACAATGAGCAGTTCTTC. The chain carries TRBV13 and TRBJ2-1; 7 positions agree with TRBD2. The germline V gene encodes CDR1 PRHDT and CDR2 FYEKMQ (reference sequence). This CDR3 region has 16 residues. V dropped 3 bases and J dropped 0; count of bases not matched to a gene: 5.

The chain joins TRBV7-2 to TRBJ1-5; 9 bases line up with TRBD1. Germline CDR1 and CDR2: SGHTA and FQGNSA. This CDR3 has 18 residues. J gave up 3 bases and V 5 bases, and 14 bases lay outside the gene matches. The CDR3 sequence: CASSLQYPGTGSNQPQHF. The CDR3 coding sequence is TGTGCCAGCAGCCTTCAATACCCCGGGACAGGGTCCAATCAGCCCCAGCATTTT.

This clone was observed once. The chain links TRBV5-1 to TRBJ1-1; 7 nucleotides match TRBD1. The CDR3 consists of 15 residues. Looked up from germline, CDR1 is SGHRS and CDR2 is YFSETQ. The V segment lost 0 bases and the J segment 1 base; nucleotides outside the gene matches: 3. CDR3: CASSLGTGANTEAFF. CDR3 bases: TGCGCCAGCAGCTTGGGAACAGGGGCGAACACTGAAGCTTTCTTT.

The chain recombines TRBV7-2 with TRBJ2-2; 10 bases agree with TRBD2. Germline V gene sequence: CDR1 SGHTA, CDR2 FQGNSA. J gave up 4 bases and V 1 base, and 9 bases lay outside the gene matches. The CDR3 extends over 18 amino acids. The chain's CDR3 is CASSLVASSGSLTGELFF. CDR3 DNA sequence: TGTGCCAGCAGCTTAGTGGCGTCTAGCGGGAGCCTCACCGGGGAGCTGTTTTTT.

The genes are TRBV6-6 and TRBJ1-2, with 9 bases identical to TRBD1. Germline V gene lookup returns CDR1 MNHNY and CDR2 SVGAGI (reference sequence). V shed 2 bases and J 8 bases; nucleotides not matched to a gene: 9. This CDR3 region has 15 residues. The CDR3 nucleotides are TGTGCCAGCAGTTACACTGGACAGGGGTCAAGAGGCTACACCTTC. This sequence encodes CASSYTGQGSRGYTF.

The chain recombines TRBV4-2 with TRBJ2-2; D call uncertain. The CDR3 is 14 residues long. Trimming removed 0 bases from V and 8 bases from J, with 10 bases in between. The V gene's germline CDR1 is LGHNA and CDR2 YNFKEQ. The CDR3 nucleotides read TGTGCCAGCAGCCAAGAAGTCAGAGGTGGGGAGCTGTTTTTT. Translated: CASSQEVRGGELFF.

The chain couples TRBV18 to TRBJ1-3, with TRBD1 as a possible D gene (6 bases). The CDR3 is 15 amino acids. Trimming cost V 2 bases and J 0 bases, with 8 bases left between them. The germline V gene encodes CDR1 KGHSH and CDR2 LQKENI. In DNA, the CDR3 is TGTGCCAGCTCACCAGGGGGGGCCTCTGGAAACACCATATATTTT. Its protein product is CASSPGGASGNTIYF.

The V gene is TRBV27, the J gene TRBJ1-6; 10 bases agree with TRBD1. Trimming cost V 5 bases and J 4 bases; bases outside gene matches: 11. The CDR3 consists of 18 residues. Germline V gene sequence: CDR1 MNHEY, CDR2 SMNVEV (reference sequence). CDR3 DNA: TGTGCCAGCAGTGCCCCTTCCGGGACAGGGGATTATAATTCACCCCTCCACTTT. Amino acid sequence: CASSAPSGTGDYNSPLHF.

The chain is built from TRBV7-9 and TRBJ2-7; D is perhaps TRBD1 (5 bases). CDR1 is SEHNR, CDR2 FQNEAQ, per germline (reference sequence). This CDR3 comprises 13 residues. Trimming took off 5 bases at V and 7 bases at J, with 15 bases between the two ends. CDR3 residues: CASSPQGEWEQYF. In nucleotides, the CDR3 is TGTGCCAGCAGCCCTCAAGGGGAATGGGAGCAGTACTTC.

The chain couples TRBV29-1 to TRBJ2-2; a possible D gene is TRBD1 (6 bases). CDR3 length equals 17 residues. Trimming removed 4 bases from V and 0 bases from J, with 18 bases in between. Germline lookup yields CDR1 SQVTM and CDR2 ANQGSEA. DNA for the CDR3: TGCAGCGTTGGTGACCTTGCCGGGACACCGAACACCGGGGAGCTGTTTTTT. This sequence encodes CSVGDLAGTPNTGELFF.

CDR3 DNA: TGTGCCAGCAGTTATGACTCTTCCGAGCAGTACTTC. Translated: CASSYDSSEQYF. The chain couples TRBV6-6 to TRBJ2-7; D ambiguous. The CDR3 extends over 12 amino acids. Germline assignment: CDR1 MNHNY and CDR2 SVGAGI (reference sequence). V shed 3 bases and J shed 6 bases, with 9 bases lying between them.

The rearrangement joins TRBV5-6 to TRBJ2-2, with D unclear. The germline V gene encodes CDR1 SGHDT and CDR2 YYEEEE. Between the trimmed V and J ends, which lost 4 bases and 4 bases, there was a span of 11 bases. This CDR3 has 14 residues. In DNA form, the CDR3 reads TGTGCCAGCAGCCGGTCGTCATCCACCGGGGAGCTGTTTTTT. Translation gives CASSRSSSTGELFF.

This chain links TRBV7-2 with TRBJ2-1; 9 bases fit TRBD2. Looked up from germline, CDR1 is SGHTA and CDR2 is FQGNSA. CDR3 length: 15 amino acids. J lost 6 bases, V lost 1 base, and 4 bases had no gene match. DNA for the CDR3: TGTGCCAGCAGCTTAGTGGCGGGAGGGCTCAATGAGCAGTTCTTC. Its protein is CASSLVAGGLNEQFF.

V and J are TRBV6-5 and TRBJ2-7; TRBD1 matches at 10 bases. CDR1 MNHEY and CDR2 SVGAGI come from the germline V gene. The CDR3 is 14 amino acids. J gave up 4 bases and V 5 bases, and 5 bases lay outside the gene matches. The DNA of the CDR3 is TGTGCCAGCAGTCGAGCGGACAGGGGGTACGAGCAGTACTTC. Translation: CASSRADRGYEQYF.

The V gene is TRBV9, the J gene TRBJ2-3; 7 nucleotides match TRBD1. The germline V gene encodes CDR1 SGDLS and CDR2 YYNGEE. V lost 3 bases and J lost 2; bases outside the gene matches: 6. The CDR3 is made up of 15 amino acids. The CDR3: CASSGWDSFTDTQYF. The CDR3 region has the DNA TGTGCCAGCAGCGGATGGGACAGTTTCACAGATACGCAGTATTTT.